The clone carrying this T cell receptor (beta chain) was picked up one time. Its specificity is unknown. This entry comes from a study of T cell responses to AZD1222 COVID-19 vaccine. Clones were read by immunoSEQ multiplex PCR, and TCRdb kept only the in-frame ones, dropping some. The profile shows approximately 88,000 clones, about 78% of them singletons. Study findings and constraints: Donors were mostly white British, more females; clonal diversity possibly underestimated. Only 5 or 6 people who got AZD1222 tested seropositive at baseline. No day 14 peak samples; only post-peak repertoires were characterized. The study reported that nearly half of spike-specific TCRs target unmutated variant regions.

The CDR3 is 15 residues long. The J segment lost 5 bases and the V segment lost 1 base, leaving 4 bases of the junction unmatched. Germline CDR1 reads KGHSH; CDR2 reads LQKENI. The chain carries TRBV18 and TRBJ2-5; 10 bases match TRBD2. The specimen comprised peripheral blood, sampled on day 0 of AZD1222 vaccination. The receptor comes from an adult in good health. The DNA for the CDR3 is TGTGCCAGCTCACCACGGGCTAGCGGGAGTGAGACCCAGTACTTC. Its protein product is CASSPRASGSETQYF.